One and the same sample provided the 15 T cell receptor beta chains below, sequenced in a study of blood T cell repertoires in COVID-19. The repertoire was sequenced with immunoSEQ multiplex PCR; TCRdb's copy has only in-frame clones and lacks some. The data contain more than 85,000 clones, about 85% of them singletons. The sequenced sample was peripheral blood. The source of these receptors is a human donor in a cohort sampled during active COVID-19.

V is TRBV7-9 and J is TRBJ2-3; 11 positions agree with TRBD2. This CDR3 contains 15 residues. Unmatched junction bases numbered 5, after V lost 6 bases and J lost 3 bases. The germline gives CDR1 SEHNR, CDR2 FQNEAQ (reference sequence). CDR3 DNA sequence: TGTGCCAGCAGACCGGCTAGCGGGAGGACAGATACGCAGTATTTT. This translates into CASRPASGRTDTQYF.

The chain employs TRBV7-2 and TRBJ1-1; D not certain. The CDR3 extends over 13 amino acids. Deletions cut 4 bases from V and 1 base from J, with 7 bases between. Looked up from germline, CDR1 is SGHTA and CDR2 is FQGNSA. CDR3 bases: TGTGCCAGCAGCTACGTGAGGAACACTGAAGCTTTCTTT. Translated, it gives CASSYVRNTEAFF.

This rearrangement joins TRBV11-2 to TRBJ2-7; possibly TRBD1 for D (6 bases). Germline CDR1 is SGHAT and CDR2 is FQNNGV. The ends were cut back, 5 bases at V and 8 bases at J, with 19 bases in the middle. This CDR3 comprises 14 residues. This CDR3 reads CASSLNAGGQKQYF. CDR3 sequence (DNA): TGTGCCAGCAGCCTTAACGCTGGGGGACAAAAGCAGTACTTC.

This rearrangement joins TRBV5-5 to TRBJ2-3; 7 positions agree with TRBD1. J gave up 2 bases and V 4 bases, and 7 bases lay outside the gene matches. The V gene's germline CDR1 is SGHKS and CDR2 YYEKEE (reference sequence). The CDR3 length is 15 residues. The CDR3 protein is CASSPGTVITDTQYF. DNA for the CDR3: TGTGCCAGCAGCCCGGGGACAGTCATCACAGATACGCAGTATTTT.

The J gene is TRBJ2-7, the V gene TRBV11-2, with D perhaps TRBD2 (6 bases). The germline V gene has CDR1 SGHAT and CDR2 FQNNGV. The CDR3 sequence is 16 residues long. Deletions cut 6 bases from V and 1 base from J, with 19 bases between. In nucleotides, the CDR3 is TGTGCCAGCAGTACCGAGTACGGGGGAAATTCCTACGAGCAGTACTTC. It translates to CASSTEYGGNSYEQYF. The variable domain in full, completed from reference TRBV11-2 and TRBJ2-7, reads EAGVAQSPRYKIIEKRQSVAFWCNPISGHATLYWYQQILGQGPKLLIQFQNNGVVDDSQLPKDRFSAERLKGVDSTLKIQPAKLEDSAVYLCASSTEYGGNSYEQYFGPGTRLTVT.

This clone was counted at least ten times. The chain uses TRBV19 and TRBJ1-3; 7 nucleotides align to TRBD1. The ends lost 7 bases at V and 0 bases at J; junction bases unmatched: 12. The CDR3 contains 17 residues. Looked up from germline, CDR1 is LNHDA and CDR2 is SQIVND (reference sequence). Here the CDR3 reads CASTPEGAVFSGNTIYF. In DNA, the CDR3 is TGTGCCAGTACCCCCGAGGGGGCAGTCTTCTCTGGAAACACCATATATTTT.

CDR3 sequence: CASSHLLAGGPHEQYF. The CDR3 region has the DNA TGTGCCAGCAGCCATCTTTTAGCGGGGGGGCCCCACGAGCAGTACTTC. The chain recombines TRBV3-1 (or the pseudogene TRBV3-2) with TRBJ2-7, with 11 bases matching TRBD2. This CDR3 is built from 16 residues. Germline-derived CDR1 and CDR2 are LGHDT and YNNKEL (reference sequence). The V gene end was trimmed by 3 bases and the J gene end by 5 bases; junction bases not matched to a gene: 9.

J is TRBJ2-5 and V is TRBV25-1; D perhaps matches TRBD1 (5 bases). Germline V gene data show CDR1 as MGHDK and CDR2 as SYGVNS. The CDR3 consists of 16 residues. Trimming removed 0 bases from V and 4 bases from J, with 15 bases in between. The CDR3 DNA follows: TGTGCCAGCAGTGAATATCCAGGGTGGACGGGAGAGACCCAGTACTTC. It specifies CASSEYPGWTGETQYF.

This rearrangement joins TRBV25-1 to TRBJ1-3; possible D gene TRBD1, 5 bases. The CDR3 length is 15 residues. CDR1 MGHDK and CDR2 SYGVNS come from the germline V gene. Trimming left V 3 bases short and J 4 bases short, with 13 bases between. The CDR3 here is CASSDELGPGNTIYF. DNA of the CDR3: TGTGCCAGCAGTGACGAACTGGGGCCCGGAAACACCATATATTTT.

The J gene is TRBJ2-1, the V gene TRBV7-9; TRBD1 matches at 8 bases. The CDR3 spans 15 residues. V was clipped by 5 bases and J by 6 bases; unmatched bases: 9. CDR1 is SEHNR and CDR2 is FQNEAQ in the germline V gene (reference sequence). CDR3 DNA sequence: TGTGCCAGCAGCGGAAAGGACAGGGCCCCCAATGAGCAGTTCTTC. It translates to CASSGKDRAPNEQFF.

The chain has TRBV14 and TRBJ2-3; D might be TRBD2 (6 bases). Germline CDR1 SGHDN, CDR2 FVKESK. Trimming pared 0 bases from V and 0 bases from J, leaving 7 bases between. The CDR3 has 15 amino acids. In nucleotides, the CDR3 is TGTGCCAGCAGCCAAGATGGGACTAGCACAGATACGCAGTATTTT. Its protein product is CASSQDGTSTDTQYF.

The gene calls are TRBV19 and TRBJ1-1; the D gene is possibly TRBD1 (5 bases). The CDR3 length is 14 residues. V lost 5 bases, J lost 5 bases, and 15 bases lay in between. The V gene's germline CDR1 is LNHDA and CDR2 SQIVND (reference sequence). The CDR3 DNA reads TGTGCCAGTAGTCTGTCAGGGATCAGTACTGAAGCTTTCTTT. It codes for CASSLSGISTEAFF.

The chain employs TRBV28 and TRBJ2-3; the match to TRBD2 covers 9 bases. Germline loops: CDR1 MDHEN, CDR2 SYDVKM. J gave up 8 bases and V 6 bases, and 12 bases lay outside the gene matches. This CDR3 contains 15 residues. CDR3 loop: CASRNSGSASGTQYF. Here the CDR3 DNA reads TGTGCCAGCAGGAATAGCGGGAGTGCCTCGGGTACGCAGTATTTT.

This clone was observed a few times. This chain links TRBV14 with TRBJ1-1, with TRBD1 identical over 7 bases. There are 14 residues in the CDR3. Germline CDR1 is SGHDN and CDR2 is FVKESK. The J segment lost 2 bases and the V segment lost 4 bases, leaving 4 bases of the junction unmatched. This chain's CDR3 is CASSRSGGNTEAFF. CDR3 nucleotide sequence: TGTGCCAGCAGCCGGTCAGGGGGTAACACTGAAGCTTTCTTT.

Only one count was recorded for this clone. The CDR3 nucleotides are TGTGCCAGCAGCAAAGAACAGGGGAGACGACGGAGGAATGAGCAGTTCTTC. This gives the protein CASSKEQGRRRRNEQFF. The chain employs TRBV21-1 and TRBJ2-1; the D call in the table, TRBD1, was not verified against the DNA. TRBV21-1 counts as a pseudogene. The CDR3 length is 17 residues.